The 31 T cell receptor beta chains below all came from one sample that was sequenced in a study of OX40 agonist ivuxolimab in advanced cancers. Assay: immunoSEQ multiplex PCR; the TCRdb copy retains only in-frame clones and omits some. The data contain about 60,000 clones, 80% to 90% of them seen just once; the ten biggest clones take up 0.55% to 0.6%. Sequencing used CD4+ or CD8+ T cells sorted from blood, obtained in a trial of the OX40 agonist ivuxolimab. These TCRs come from an adult with an advanced solid tumor such as melanoma, head and neck, liver or kidney cancer.

The chain couples TRBV27 to TRBJ2-7; D may be TRBD1 or TRBD2 (5 bases each). This CDR3 contains 14 residues. Germline CDR1 MNHEY, CDR2 SMNVEV (reference sequence). V was trimmed by 4 bases and J by 5 bases, leaving 15 bases between them. The CDR3 coding sequence is TGTGCCAGCAGTTCCGGGACCCTCGGCCACGAGCAGTACTTC. Translation: CASSSGTLGHEQYF.

The V gene is TRBV7-9, the J gene TRBJ2-1, with TRBD2 matching 9 bases. CDR1 is SEHNR and CDR2 is FQNEAQ in the germline V gene (reference sequence). CDR3 length equals 15 residues. Trimming took 6 bases from V and 3 from J; bases not matched to a gene: 6. DNA of the CDR3: TGTGCCAGCAGGACAGAGACTAGCGGCTACAATGAGCAGTTCTTC. Its translation is CASRTETSGYNEQFF. Full variable domain (rest looked up from reference TRBV7-9 and TRBJ2-1): DTGVSQNPRHKITKRGQNVTFRCDPISEHNRLYWYRQTLGQGPEFLTYFQNEAQLEKSRLLSDRFSAERPKGSFSTLEIQRTEQGDSAMYLCASRTETSGYNEQFFGPGTRLTVL.

V gene TRBV7-8 combines with J gene TRBJ2-1; either TRBD1 or TRBD2 may fit D (6 bases each). The CDR3 spans 18 residues. Germline V CDR1 and CDR2: SGHVS, FQNEAQ. Trimming removed 1 base at V and 0 bases at J, with 16 bases between. This chain's CDR3 is CASSLGGLRESSYNEQFF. The CDR3 nucleotides are TGTGCCAGCAGCTTAGGGGGGCTCCGGGAGAGCTCCTACAATGAGCAGTTCTTC.

This sequence joins TRBV4-3 and TRBJ2-1; 13 positions agree with TRBD2. The germline CDR1 and CDR2 sequences are LGHNA and YSLEER. This CDR3 has 16 amino acids. After removal of 3 bases from V and 8 bases from J, the junction contained 7 bases not matched to a gene. CDR3 in amino acids: CASSHPRTSGSDEQFF. Here the CDR3 DNA reads TGCGCCAGCAGCCATCCCCGGACTAGCGGGAGCGATGAGCAGTTCTTC.

The chain uses TRBV14 and TRBJ1-1; D gene uncertain. The V end lost 1 base, the J end lost 11 bases, and 8 bases lay between the germline ends. The CDR3 consists of 11 residues. The germline V gene encodes CDR1 SGHDN and CDR2 FVKESK. CDR3 bases: TGTGCCAGCAGCCAAGGCCTCGCGGCTTTCTTT. Amino acid sequence: CASSQGLAAFF.

The chain employs TRBV7-8 and TRBJ1-4; D ambiguous. The CDR3 loop spans 13 amino acids. Trimming cost V 2 bases and J 5 bases, with 6 bases left between them. Germline V gene data show CDR1 as SGHVS and CDR2 as FQNEAQ. The CDR3 DNA is TGTGCCAGCAGCTTACGTCAGAATGAAAAACTGTTTTTT. Its translation is CASSLRQNEKLFF. Filled out from reference TRBV7-8 and TRBJ1-4, the complete variable domain reads GAGVSQSPRYKVAKRGQDVALRCDPISGHVSLFWYQQALGQGPEFLTYFQNEAQLDKSGLPSDRFFAERPEGSVSTLKIQRTQQEDSAVYLCASSLRQNEKLFFGSGTQLSVL.

V and J are TRBV5-6 and TRBJ2-3, with D tentatively TRBD1 (5 bases). Germline V gene data show CDR1 as SGHDT and CDR2 as YYEEEE. The CDR3 covers 13 residues. V shed 0 bases and J shed 6 bases, with 8 bases lying between them. This CDR3 is CASSLDGADTQYF. The CDR3 DNA sequence: TGTGCCAGCAGCTTGGATGGGGCCGATACGCAGTATTTT.

This clone has a handful of counts. The rearrangement links TRBV2 to TRBJ1-1; D not resolved. Trimming took 2 bases from V and 1 from J, leaving 5 bases between them. Germline V gene data show CDR1 as SNHLY and CDR2 as FYNNEI. The CDR3 is 13 amino acids. CDR3 amino acids: CASSEYGNTEAFF. The CDR3 bases are TGTGCCAGCAGTGAATACGGGAACACTGAAGCTTTCTTT.

The V and J genes are TRBV6-1 and TRBJ1-2; the D is unclear. The CDR3 covers 16 residues. Germline assignment: CDR1 MNHNS and CDR2 SASEGT. V was pared by 1 base and J by 6 bases, with 18 bases between. CDR3 coding DNA: TGTGCCAGCAGTGAAGGAGGGCACGGAAGCGCGGATGGCTACACCTTC. Translating it yields CASSEGGHGSADGYTF.

This clone came up once. This chain connects TRBV19 to TRBJ2-5, with TRBD1 identical over 7 bases. V was pared by 4 bases and J by 5 bases, with 7 bases of the junction left unmatched. The CDR3 is made up of 14 amino acids. The germline CDR1 and CDR2 sequences are LNHDA and SQIVND (reference sequence). CDR3 loop: CASSTSGGGETQYF. The CDR3 nucleotides read TGTGCCAGTAGTACCTCAGGGGGTGGGGAGACCCAGTACTTC.

This chain joins TRBV5-4 and TRBJ2-5, with D perhaps matching TRBD2 (5 bases). The CDR3 spans 17 residues. V lost 0 bases and J lost 4, with 19 bases in between. Germline V gene data show CDR1 as SGHNT and CDR2 as YYREEE (reference sequence). CDR3 loop: CASSLVGRAGLRETQYF. In DNA, the CDR3 is TGTGCCAGCAGCTTGGTTGGAAGGGCGGGCCTGAGAGAGACCCAGTACTTC. Variable domain in full (rest from reference TRBV5-4 and TRBJ2-5): ETGVTQSPTHLIKTRGQQVTLRCSSQSGHNTVSWYQQALGQGPQFIFQYYREEENGRGNFPPRFSGLQFPNYSSELNVNALELDDSALYLCASSLVGRAGLRETQYFGPGTRLLVL.

The rearrangement joins TRBV29-1 to TRBJ2-1, with 8 bases that match TRBD2. V dropped 7 bases and J dropped 8; count of bases not matched to a gene: 7. CDR3 length: 12 amino acids. Per germline, CDR1 SQVTM and CDR2 ANQGSEA. The DNA of the CDR3 is TGCAGCGCCTACGCGGGGGGCTATGAGCAGTTCTTC. This encodes CSAYAGGYEQFF.

The V and J genes are TRBV19 and TRBJ2-7, with 8 positions matching TRBD1. Looked up from germline, CDR1 is LNHDA and CDR2 is SQIVND (reference sequence). The CDR3 has 14 residues. Losses at the gene ends were 7 bases for V and 1 base for J; bases not matched to a gene: 6. Here the CDR3 reads CASTGQEGSYEQYF. DNA for the CDR3: TGTGCCAGTACGGGACAGGAGGGTTCCTACGAGCAGTACTTC.

The CDR3 region is CASSLTSGVTGELFF. DNA for the CDR3: TGTGCCAGCAGCCTGACTAGCGGGGTTACCGGGGAGCTGTTTTTT. The V call is TRBV7-3, the J call TRBJ2-2; 11 nucleotides align to TRBD2. CDR3 length: 15 amino acids. Trimming took 5 bases from V and 5 from J; bases not matched to a gene: 4. The germline V gene encodes CDR1 SGHTA and CDR2 FQGTGA.

This chain joins TRBV28 and TRBJ1-2; 7 nucleotides line up with TRBD1. This CDR3 comprises 12 residues. CDR1 and CDR2 from the germline V gene are MDHEN and SYDVKM. The ends lost 7 bases at V and 8 bases at J; junction bases unmatched: 7. This chain's CDR3 is CASTSGQVGYTF. CDR3 sequence (DNA): TGTGCCAGCACCTCAGGACAGGTGGGCTACACCTTC.

CDR3 sequence: CASSGGTAISGETQYF. The CDR3 bases are TGTGCCAGCAGCGGCGGGACGGCCATTTCGGGAGAGACCCAGTACTTC. The chain combines TRBV9 with TRBJ2-5, with a possible D match to TRBD2 (6 bases). The CDR3 contains 16 residues. The V end was cut by 3 bases, the J end by 4 bases, with 19 bases between. Germline V CDR1 and CDR2: SGDLS, YYNGEE.

This sequence joins TRBV5-1 and TRBJ2-1; perhaps TRBD2 as D (6 bases). The CDR3 consists of 14 residues. Germline CDR1 is SGHRS and CDR2 is YFSETQ. Deletions cut 0 bases from V and 9 bases from J, with 13 bases between. CDR3 amino acids: CASSLDGRGGEQFF. The CDR3 bases are TGCGCCAGCAGCTTGGACGGGCGGGGAGGTGAGCAGTTCTTC.

V is TRBV6-5 and J is TRBJ1-1; weak D call: TRBD1 (5 bases). Per germline, CDR1 MNHEY and CDR2 SVGAGI. V shed 6 bases and J shed 4 bases, with 15 bases lying between them. The CDR3 consists of 14 residues. CDR3 bases: TGTGCCAGCAGGTCCATCACAGGCTTCACTGAAGCTTTCTTT. It translates to CASRSITGFTEAFF.

The CDR3 DNA sequence: TGTGCCAGTAGCTCCCGGGGCTCCTACAATGAGCAGTTCTTC. It yields the protein CASSSRGSYNEQFF. The genes are TRBV19 and TRBJ2-1; TRBD2 might be the D (5 bases). Germline V gene lookup returns CDR1 LNHDA and CDR2 SQIVND (reference sequence). The CDR3 extends over 14 amino acids. V was clipped by 6 bases and J by 0 bases, with 9 bases between them.

This chain connects TRBV5-8 to TRBJ2-5; TRBD1 agrees at 9 bases. The germline V gene encodes CDR1 SGHTS and CDR2 YDEGEE. The trim removed 3 bases at V and 5 bases at J, leaving 17 bases unmatched. CDR3 length equals 18 residues. CDR3 loop: CASSSGGGVSDRGETQYF. The DNA of the CDR3 is TGTGCCAGCAGCTCCGGTGGGGGGGTTTCGGACAGGGGTGAGACCCAGTACTTC.

The J gene is TRBJ2-5, the V gene TRBV27; D possibly corresponds to TRBD1 (6 bases). The length of the CDR3 is 15 residues. Trimming pared 2 bases from V and 5 bases from J, leaving 15 bases between. The germline V gene has CDR1 MNHEY and CDR2 SMNVEV (reference sequence). This CDR3 is CASSLAGTGLETQYF. The CDR3, as DNA: TGTGCCAGCAGTTTAGCAGGTACAGGGTTGGAGACCCAGTACTTC.

Regarding this clone: Distinct nucleotide sequences in the sample also encode this CDR3. The gene calls are TRBV4-3 and TRBJ2-2; no clear D gene. Trimming took off 1 base at V and 0 bases at J, with 3 bases between the two ends. Per the germline V gene, CDR1 is LGHNA and CDR2 is YSLEER. CDR3 length: 14 residues. CDR3 residues: CASSQGPNTGELFF. The CDR3 coding sequence is TGCGCCAGCAGCCAAGGTCCGAACACCGGGGAGCTGTTTTTT.

This clone was seen a handful of times. The chain links TRBV4-1 to TRBJ1-5; tentatively, D is TRBD1 (5 bases). Trimming shortened V by 5 bases and J by 3 bases, and 8 bases separated the two germline ends. This CDR3 spans 13 amino acids. Germline V CDR1 and CDR2: MGHRA, YSYEKL. DNA for the CDR3: TGCGCCAGCAGCGGGACCTCCAATCAGCCCCAGCATTTT. This translates into CASSGTSNQPQHF.

This chain connects TRBV9 to TRBJ1-1, with a possible D match to TRBD1 (5 bases). Germline values: CDR1 SGDLS, CDR2 YYNGEE. The V end lost 7 bases, the J end lost 2 bases, and 15 bases lay between the germline ends. This CDR3 is built from 14 residues. The DNA for the CDR3 is TGTGCCAGCTCGTTCGCCGGGACTAACACTGAAGCTTTCTTT. Translation gives CASSFAGTNTEAFF.

The V and J genes are TRBV9 and TRBJ2-7; D might be TRBD1 (5 bases). This CDR3 comprises 15 residues. Trimming pared 2 bases from V and 5 bases from J, leaving 17 bases between. The V gene's germline CDR1 is SGDLS and CDR2 YYNGEE. In nucleotides, the CDR3 is TGTGCCAGCAGCGTGGGGTCCAGGGTGTTCAACGAGCAGTACTTC. Translation: CASSVGSRVFNEQYF.

The chain has TRBV5-1 and TRBJ2-6, with a tentative D call TRBD1 (6 bases). The CDR3 contains 16 residues. Trimming took off 4 bases at V and 2 bases at J, with 13 bases between the two ends. Germline CDR1 is SGHRS and CDR2 is YFSETQ. CDR3 DNA: TGCGCCAGCAGCATACAGGGAAGGCCTGGGGCCAACGTCCTGACTTTC. It is translated as CASSIQGRPGANVLTF.

The chain links TRBV14 to TRBJ2-7; D is unclear. Trimming removed 4 bases at V and 3 bases at J, with 1 base between. The germline V gene has CDR1 SGHDN and CDR2 FVKESK. The length of the CDR3 is 10 residues. In DNA, the CDR3 is TGTGCCAGCAGCCTCTACGAGCAGTACTTC. It encodes CASSLYEQYF.

The CDR3 loop reads CASSTRGLAGGTYNEQFF. In nucleotides, the CDR3 is TGTGCCAGCAGCACCCGTGGACTAGCGGGAGGGACCTACAATGAGCAGTTCTTC. V is TRBV7-2 and J is TRBJ2-1; 15 bases are shared with TRBD2. Trimming took 5 bases from V and 2 from J; bases not matched to a gene: 7. The CDR3 sequence is 18 residues long. CDR1 SGHTA and CDR2 FQGNSA come from the germline V gene.

The chain has TRBV5-4 and TRBJ1-3; D may be TRBD1 (6 bases). The length of the CDR3 is 16 residues. Trimming took 4 bases from V and 3 from J, leaving 17 bases between them. CDR1 SGHNT and CDR2 YYREEE come from the germline V gene (reference sequence). The CDR3 sequence is CASSPMGGAGGNTIYF. CDR3 DNA: TGTGCCAGCAGCCCTATGGGGGGGGCCGGTGGAAACACCATATATTTT.

The chain carries TRBV11-3 and TRBJ2-1; TRBD2 agrees at 9 bases. CDR1 and CDR2 from the germline V gene are SGHNT and YENEEA. The CDR3 consists of 13 residues. V was pared by 4 bases and J by 8 bases, with 3 bases of the junction left unmatched. The CDR3 loop is CASSSGLADEQFF. CDR3 coding DNA: TGTGCCAGCAGCTCGGGACTAGCAGATGAGCAGTTCTTC.

The chain carries TRBV7-8 and TRBJ1-1, with a tentative D call TRBD1 (6 bases). Looked up from germline, CDR1 is SGHVS and CDR2 is FQNEAQ. CDR3 length: 15 residues. V lost 2 bases to trimming and J lost 5 bases, with 15 bases between them. The CDR3 bases are TGTGCCAGCAGCTTACGCGGGGGGCCAGGAACTGAAGCTTTCTTT. Amino acid sequence: CASSLRGGPGTEAFF.